This entry concerns a single TCR beta chain. The antigen remains undetermined. Post-sort purity exceeded 98% for all sorted populations. Germline CDR1 is MNHNY and CDR2 is SVGAGI (reference sequence). This CDR3 is built from 13 residues. Trimming shortened V by 1 base and J by 7 bases, and 10 bases separated the two germline ends. This specimen belongs to a study of beta chain features in type 1 diabetes. Every bit of the isolated RNA underwent reverse transcription, so sequencing read expressed TCRB transcripts. Produced via immunoSEQ multiplex PCR; TCRdb's table is partial and in-frame only. The table shows a few hundred thousand clones, with around 9.6% occurring only once. General study findings and limits: Moderate but significant shortening of TCRB CDR3s was recorded in all four CD4+ subsets from Type 1 diabetes patients. Comparison showed that naive, central memory and Treg TCRB repertoires appeared more similar among patients than among healthy donors.

The clonotype comes from a man aged 25-40 years with type 1 diabetes. The sequenced sample was central memory CD4+ T cells from blood. This sequence joins TRBV6-6 and TRBJ1-1, with D hard to call. Here the CDR3 reads CASSYWAGDEAFF. The DNA for the CDR3 is TGTGCCAGCAGTTACTGGGCAGGCGATGAAGCTTTCTTT.